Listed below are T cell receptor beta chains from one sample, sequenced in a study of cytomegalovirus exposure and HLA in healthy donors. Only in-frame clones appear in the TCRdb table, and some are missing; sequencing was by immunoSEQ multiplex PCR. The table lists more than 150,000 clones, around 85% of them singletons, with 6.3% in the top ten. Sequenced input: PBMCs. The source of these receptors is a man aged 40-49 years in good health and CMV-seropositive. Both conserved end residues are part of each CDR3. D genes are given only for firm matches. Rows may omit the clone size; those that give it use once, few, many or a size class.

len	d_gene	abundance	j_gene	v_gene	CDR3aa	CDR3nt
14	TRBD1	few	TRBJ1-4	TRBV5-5	CASSLGTGDEKLFF	TGTGCCAGCAGCTTAGGGACAGGGGATGAAAAACTGTTTTTT
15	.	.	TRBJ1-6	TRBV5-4	CASVSGGADNSPLHF	TGTGCCAGTGTATCTGGGGGGGCGGATAATTCACCCCTCCACTTT
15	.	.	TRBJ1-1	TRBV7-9	CASSSPPRANTEAFF	TGTGCCAGCAGCTCCCCACCGAGGGCGAACACTGAAGCTTTCTTT
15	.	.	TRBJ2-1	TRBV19	CASSEGPPGVGEQFF	TGTGCCAGTAGCGAGGGACCGCCGGGGGTCGGTGAGCAGTTCTTC
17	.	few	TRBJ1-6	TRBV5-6	CASSFGGSSSYNSPLHF	TGTGCCAGCAGCTTTGGGGGGTCTAGCTCCTATAATTCACCCCTCCACTTT
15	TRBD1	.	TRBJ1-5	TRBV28	CASSLWETGGQPQHF	TGTGCCAGCAGTTTATGGGAGACAGGGGGACAGCCCCAGCATTTT
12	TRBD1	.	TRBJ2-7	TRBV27	CASSFGQGEQYF	TGTGCCAGCAGTTTTGGACAGGGCGAGCAGTACTTC
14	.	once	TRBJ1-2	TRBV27	CASSLNPEGYGYTF	TGTGCCAGCAGTTTGAACCCGGAGGGCTATGGCTACACCTTC
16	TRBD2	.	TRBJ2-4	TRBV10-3	CAISEGLAMTKNIQYF	TGTGCCATCAGTGAGGGACTAGCGATGACCAAAAACATTCAGTACTTC
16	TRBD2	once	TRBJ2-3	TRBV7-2	CASSPTPRGGTDTQYF	TGTGCCAGCAGCCCGACGCCCCGGGGGGGCACAGATACGCAGTATTTT
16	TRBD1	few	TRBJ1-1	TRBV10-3	CAISESGRGSNTEAFF	TGTGCCATCAGTGAGTCGGGCAGGGGGTCGAACACTGAAGCTTTCTTT
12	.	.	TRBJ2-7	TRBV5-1	CASSPGIYEQYF	TGCGCCAGCAGCCCGGGTATCTACGAGCAGTACTTC
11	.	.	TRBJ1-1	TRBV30	CALAGGREAFF	TGTGCACTGGCCGGAGGTCGTGAAGCTTTCTTT
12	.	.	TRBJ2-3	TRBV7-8	CASSPSTDTQYF	TGTGCCAGCAGCCCTAGTACAGATACGCAGTATTTT
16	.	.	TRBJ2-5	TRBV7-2	CASSEVFGQEGETQYF	TGTGCCAGCAGCGAAGTATTCGGACAGGAGGGAGAGACCCAGTACTTC
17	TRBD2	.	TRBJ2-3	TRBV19	CASSISGPAGSTDTQYF	TGTGCCAGTAGTATTTCAGGCCCAGCGGGGAGCACAGATACGCAGTATTTT
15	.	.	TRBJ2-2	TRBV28	CASSFAQGNTGELFF	TGTGCCAGCAGTTTCGCTCAGGGGAACACCGGGGAGCTGTTTTTT
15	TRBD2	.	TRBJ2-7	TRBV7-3	CASSPASPGGGEQYF	TGTGCCAGCAGCCCGGCGTCCCCGGGGGGGGGCGAGCAGTACTTC
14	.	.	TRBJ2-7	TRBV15	CATSRVGGSYEQYF	TGTGCCACCAGCAGAGTAGGCGGCTCCTACGAGCAGTACTTC
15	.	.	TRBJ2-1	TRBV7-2	CASSLRRGPHNEQFF	TGTGCCAGCAGCTTAAGGAGGGGGCCCCACAATGAGCAGTTCTTC
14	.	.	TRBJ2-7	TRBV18	CASSPGGGRTEQYF	TGTGCCAGCTCACCAGGGGGGGGCCGAACCGAGCAGTACTTC
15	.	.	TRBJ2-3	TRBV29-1	CSDKDSTTSTDTQYF	TGCAGCGACAAGGACAGCACTACTAGCACAGATACGCAGTATTTT
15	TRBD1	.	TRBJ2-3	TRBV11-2	CASSLVGQGADTQYF	TGTGCCAGCAGCTTAGTGGGACAGGGCGCAGATACGCAGTATTTT
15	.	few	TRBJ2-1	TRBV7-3	CASSQTHREGAIKFF	TGTGCCAGCAGCCAAACCCACAGGGAGGGTGCGATCAAGTTCTTC
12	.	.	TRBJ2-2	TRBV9	CASNLGGGELFF	TGTGCCAGCAACCTAGGGGGCGGGGAGCTGTTTTTT
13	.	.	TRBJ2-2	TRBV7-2	CASSPLSAGELFF	TGTGCCAGCAGCCCCCTAAGCGCCGGGGAGCTGTTTTTT
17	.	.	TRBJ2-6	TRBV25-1	CASSDVVGVSGANVLTF	TGTGCCAGCAGTGATGTCGTAGGGGTCTCTGGGGCCAACGTCCTGACTTTC
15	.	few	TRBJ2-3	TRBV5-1	CASKSSGLSTDTQYF	TGCGCCAGCAAATCCTCGGGACTGTCCACAGATACGCAGTATTTT
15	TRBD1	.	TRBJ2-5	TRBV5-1	CASSFSTGVQETQYF	TGCGCCAGCAGCTTTTCGACAGGGGTCCAAGAGACCCAGTACTTC
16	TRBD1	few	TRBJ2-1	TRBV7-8	CASSTSLRDRYNEQFF	TGTGCCAGCAGCACAAGCCTCCGGGACAGGTACAATGAGCAGTTCTTC
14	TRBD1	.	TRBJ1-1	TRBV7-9	CASSLDVGGPEAFF	TGTGCCAGCAGCTTGGATGTAGGGGGCCCTGAAGCTTTCTTT
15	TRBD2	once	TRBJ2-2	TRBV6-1	CASRVSGGNTGELFF	TGTGCCAGCAGGGTTAGCGGGGGTAACACCGGGGAGCTGTTTTTT
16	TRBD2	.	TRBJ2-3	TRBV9	CASSVSSGGNTDTQYF	TGTGCCAGCAGCGTCTCTAGCGGGGGGAACACAGATACGCAGTATTTT
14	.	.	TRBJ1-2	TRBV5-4	CASSSGAGDYGYTF	TGTGCCAGCAGCTCCGGGGCAGGGGACTACGGCTACACCTTC
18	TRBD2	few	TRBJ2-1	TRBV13	CASSTPLSGGGSYNEQFF	TGTGCCAGCAGCACCCCACTTTCGGGGGGGGGCTCCTACAATGAGCAGTTCTTC
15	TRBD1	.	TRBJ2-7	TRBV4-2	CASSQARDRGYEQYF	TGTGCCAGCAGCCAAGCCCGTGACAGGGGGTACGAGCAGTACTTC
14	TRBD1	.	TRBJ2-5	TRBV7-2	CASSGQVTQETQYF	TGTGCCAGCAGCGGACAGGTTACCCAAGAGACCCAGTACTTC
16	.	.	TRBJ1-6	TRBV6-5	CASSYETGSAYSPLHF	TGTGCCAGCAGTTACGAAACGGGGTCCGCCTATTCACCCCTCCACTTT
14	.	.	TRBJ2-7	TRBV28	CASRTEGPRGEQYF	TGTGCCAGCAGGACGGAGGGCCCCAGGGGGGAGCAGTACTTC